Included here is one TCR beta chain sequence, with context. The authors' processing: Estimation of nucleated cell counts was performed using reference gene primer amplification. Sequenced by immunoSEQ multiplex PCR; TCRdb stores in-frame clones only, minus some. V and J calls and clone size come straight from that table; D and trimming were deduced from the DNA. The profile shows 350,000 to 500,000 clones, 88% of them singletons. Germline values: CDR1 SGHNT, CDR2 YYREEE (reference sequence). The CDR3 extends over 15 amino acids. J gave up 3 bases and V 0 bases, and 2 bases lay outside the gene matches. The source of the sample is a study of blood T cell repertoires in COVID-19. The overall study: From T cells, B-cell-depleted T cells, or PBMCs came the material, which was cDNA or gDNA.

What was sequenced was PBMCs or T cells enriched from blood (not recorded which). The clonotype originates from a woman between 18 and 29 years old who had been exposed to COVID-19. The chain carries TRBV5-4 and TRBJ1-5, with TRBD1 matching 8 bases. The CDR3 spells CASSLGQGANQPQHF. The CDR3 DNA reads as TGTGCCAGCAGCTTGGGCCAGGGGGCCAATCAGCCCCAGCATTTT.